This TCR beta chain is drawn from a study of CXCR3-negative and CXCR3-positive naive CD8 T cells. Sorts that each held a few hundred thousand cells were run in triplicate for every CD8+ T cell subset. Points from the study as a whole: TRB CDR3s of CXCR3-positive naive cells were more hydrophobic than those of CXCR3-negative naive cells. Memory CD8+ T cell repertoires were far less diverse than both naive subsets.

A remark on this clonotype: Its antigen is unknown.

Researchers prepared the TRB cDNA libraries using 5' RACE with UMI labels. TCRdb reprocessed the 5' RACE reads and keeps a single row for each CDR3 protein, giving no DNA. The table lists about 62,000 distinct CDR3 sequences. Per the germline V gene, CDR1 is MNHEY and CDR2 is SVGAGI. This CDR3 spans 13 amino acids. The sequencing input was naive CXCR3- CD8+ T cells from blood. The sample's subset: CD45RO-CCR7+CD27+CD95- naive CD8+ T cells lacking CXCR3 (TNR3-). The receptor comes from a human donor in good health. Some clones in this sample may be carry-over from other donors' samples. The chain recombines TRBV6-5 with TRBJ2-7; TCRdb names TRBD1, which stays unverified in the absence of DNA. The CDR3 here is CASSTGLTYEQYF.